The 27 T cell receptor beta chains in this list originate from one sample, sequenced in a study of shared clonotypes between healthy human individuals. Only in-frame clones appear in the TCRdb table, and some are missing; sequencing was by immunoSEQ multiplex PCR. The table has 450,000 or so clones, around 77% seen once; the top ten hold around 12%. Sequenced sample: PBMCs. These receptor sequences come from a woman between 35 and 50 years old in good health. Some clones in this sample may be carry-over from other donors' samples.

There are a few counts of this clone. This sequence joins TRBV5-1 and TRBJ2-3, with TRBD1 matching 8 bases. Germline V gives CDR1 SGHRS, CDR2 YFSETQ. The length of the CDR3 is 16 residues. Germline trimming cut 7 bases from V and 2 bases from J; bases unmatched to any gene: 12. The CDR3 protein is CASSRGQGANTDTQYF. The CDR3 region has the DNA TGCGCCAGCTCCCGGGGGCAGGGGGCTAACACAGATACGCAGTATTTT.

As DNA, the CDR3 is TGTGCCAGCAGTGACTCGCCGGGACGCTCCTACAATGAGCAGTTCTTC. It codes for CASSDSPGRSYNEQFF. The chain has TRBV6-4 and TRBJ2-1, with D perhaps assigned TRBD1 or TRBD2 (5 bases each). Trimming cost V 0 bases and J 0 bases, with 9 bases left between them. The CDR3 loop spans 16 amino acids. The germline gives CDR1 MRHNA, CDR2 SNTAGT.

A note on this clone: The junction differs from germline at one of its ends, possibly a read error. DNA for the CDR3: TGTGCTAGCAGCCCGGACAGGGACACTGAAGCTTTCTTT. Translation gives CASSPDRDTEAFF. The rearrangement joins TRBV7-7 to TRBJ1-1, with 8 bases aligning to TRBD1. This CDR3 spans 13 amino acids. The germline V gene encodes CDR1 SSHAT and CDR2 FNYEAQ (reference sequence). Together with reference TRBV7-7 and TRBJ1-1, the CDR3 gives the full variable domain: GAGVSQSPRYKVTKRGQDVTLRCDPISSHATLYWYQQALGQGPEFLTYFNYEAQPDKSGLPSDRFSAERPEGSISTLTIQRTEQRDSAMYRCASSPDRDTEAFFGQGTRLTVV.

This chain joins TRBV7-2 and TRBJ1-1, with D uncertain. The V gene's germline CDR1 is SGHTA and CDR2 FQGNSA. V lost 3 bases to trimming and J lost 1 base, with 12 bases between them. CDR3 length: 15 residues. CDR3 residues: CASSFASLGNTEAFF. The CDR3 DNA reads TGTGCCAGCAGCTTTGCGAGTTTAGGGAACACTGAAGCTTTCTTT.

In nucleotides, the CDR3 is TGTGCCAGCAGCTGGGGACAGCTGAACACTGAAGCTTTCTTT. Protein product: CASSWGQLNTEAFF. The chain employs TRBV5-4 and TRBJ1-1; 7 bases align to TRBD1. Germline values: CDR1 SGHNT, CDR2 YYREEE (reference sequence). J gave up 0 bases and V 3 bases, and 2 bases lay outside the gene matches. The CDR3 runs to 14 residues.

This chain uses TRBV18 with TRBJ2-3; 12 bases are a match to TRBD2. Trimming removed 3 bases from V and 5 bases from J; junction bases left unmatched: 9. The CDR3 covers 17 residues. Germline V gives CDR1 KGHSH, CDR2 LQKENI. CDR3 in amino acids: CASSPGGPTSGGDTQYF. CDR3 bases: TGTGCCAGCTCACCGGGGGGCCCGACTAGCGGGGGAGATACGCAGTATTTT.

J is TRBJ2-2 and V is TRBV29-1; no definite D call. This CDR3 has 11 residues. V dropped 2 bases and J dropped 5 bases, with 3 bases sitting between them. Germline CDR1 reads SQVTM; CDR2 reads ANQGSEA. Here the CDR3 reads CSVEKTGELFF. In DNA, the CDR3 is TGCAGCGTTGAAAAGACCGGGGAGCTGTTTTTT.

Concerning this clone: The germline gene is not matched at one end of the junction; a read error may be the cause. This chain uses TRBV2 with TRBJ2-7, with D possibly being TRBD1 (6 bases). Germline loops: CDR1 SNHLY, CDR2 FYNNEI. The CDR3 totals 12 residues. As DNA, the CDR3 is TGTGCCAGCACCTACAGGGTCTTGGAGCAGCACTTC. It codes for CASTYRVLEQHF.

The J gene is TRBJ1-2, the V gene TRBV7-6, with 9 positions matching TRBD1. Germline CDR1 is SGHVS and CDR2 is FNYEAQ. The CDR3 consists of 13 residues. Unmatched junction bases numbered 7, after V lost 6 bases and J lost 8 bases. The CDR3 loop is CASRYRGLRGYTF. CDR3 nucleotide sequence: TGTGCCAGCAGGTACAGGGGGCTGAGAGGCTACACCTTC. Complete variable domain (other parts from reference TRBV7-6 and TRBJ1-2): GAGVSQSPRYKVTKRGQDVALRCDPISGHVSLYWYRQALGQGPEFLTYFNYEAQQDKSGLPNDRFSAERPEGSISTLTIQRTEQRDSAMYRCASRYRGLRGYTFGSGTRLTVV.

The genes are TRBV6-1 and TRBJ2-2; D uncertain. The CDR3 is made up of 14 amino acids. The ends were cut back, 6 bases at V and 1 base at J, with 9 bases in the middle. CDR1 is MNHNS and CDR2 is SASEGT in the germline V gene. The DNA for the CDR3 is TGTGCCAGCAGCTTCTTCGAGAACACCGGGGAGCTGTTTTTT. Residues: CASSFFENTGELFF.

The chain recombines TRBV5-4 with TRBJ1-2, with 8 bases matching TRBD1. This CDR3 spans 17 amino acids. CDR1 SGHNT and CDR2 YYREEE come from the germline V gene (reference sequence). J lost 1 base, V lost 6 bases, and 14 bases had no gene match. The CDR3 nucleotides are TGTGCCAGCACCGGAGGGGCAGGGGGCGGATATAACTATGGCTACACCTTC. This encodes CASTGGAGGGYNYGYTF.

The rearrangement uses TRBV9 and TRBJ1-2; TRBD1 is a possible D gene (5 bases). The germline V gene encodes CDR1 SGDLS and CDR2 YYNGEE. The CDR3 covers 13 residues. The V gene lost 1 base and the J gene lost 2 bases, with 6 bases spanning the gap. In DNA form, the CDR3 reads TGTGCCAGCAGCGTAAACAGGAACTATGGCTACACCTTC. This translates into CASSVNRNYGYTF.

This clone came up once. The V gene is TRBV20-1, the J gene TRBJ1-2; tentatively, D is TRBD1 (5 bases). The CDR3 loop spans 10 amino acids. CDR1 is DFQATT and CDR2 is SNEGSKA in the germline V gene (reference sequence). CDR3 sequence reads: CRGAPLGYTF. CDR3 DNA: TGCAGAGGGGCGCCCCTCGGCTACACCTTC.

This clone was observed a handful of times. The genes are TRBV6-6 and TRBJ2-2; possible D gene TRBD2, 6 bases. The germline V and J ends were trimmed by 2 bases and 2 bases, with 12 bases remaining between them. Germline V lookup: CDR1 MNHNY, CDR2 SVGAGI (reference sequence). The CDR3 runs 16 residues. Written as DNA, the CDR3 is TGTGCCAGCAGTTACGGACTATACGATAACACCGGGGAGCTGTTTTTT. Its translation is CASSYGLYDNTGELFF.

The chain carries TRBV5-1 and TRBJ1-2; tentatively, D is TRBD1 (6 bases). The germline CDR1 and CDR2 sequences are SGHRS and YFSETQ. The CDR3 sequence is 14 residues long. V gave up 4 bases and J gave up 7 bases, with 17 bases separating them. This CDR3 reads CASSRTTGGGGYTF. The CDR3 nucleotides are TGCGCCAGCAGCAGAACTACGGGGGGCGGTGGCTACACCTTC.

Details on this clone: A much larger clone sits a single nucleotide away, making a read error possible. Other nucleotide sequences in the sample specify the same CDR3. This chain links TRBV29-1 with TRBJ1-1; TRBD1 matches at 7 bases. Germline lookup yields CDR1 SQVTM and CDR2 ANQGSEA. The CDR3 has 14 amino acids. CDR3 DNA sequence: TGCAGCGTTGAGAGTCAGGGGGTGAACACTGAAGCCTTCTTT. It encodes CSVESQGVNTEAFF.

This clone was observed a few times. This sequence joins TRBV28 and TRBJ1-1; unclear D gene. The V end was cut by 4 bases, the J end by 6 bases, with 9 bases between. The CDR3 loop spans 12 amino acids. CDR1 is MDHEN and CDR2 is SYDVKM in the germline V gene. The CDR3 spells CASSSYVAEAFF. Written as DNA, the CDR3 is TGTGCCAGCAGTTCGTATGTGGCTGAAGCTTTCTTT.

The chain carries TRBV5-1 and TRBJ2-3; D not certain. The V end lost 0 bases, the J end lost 6 bases, and 11 bases lay between the germline ends. Germline V gene sequence: CDR1 SGHRS, CDR2 YFSETQ. The CDR3 contains 14 residues. The CDR3 spells CASSLEAGLDTQYF. In DNA form, the CDR3 reads TGCGCCAGCAGCTTGGAAGCCGGCCTTGATACGCAGTATTTT.

The gene calls are TRBV6-1 and TRBJ2-2; no clear D gene. Trimming left V 6 bases short and J 5 bases short, with 16 bases between. The CDR3 is 15 amino acids. CDR1 and CDR2 from the germline V gene are MNHNS and SASEGT. As DNA, the CDR3 is TGTGCCAGCAGCGGATGGGGTCCGACGACCGGGGAGCTGTTTTTT. Protein product: CASSGWGPTTGELFF.

The gene calls are TRBV30 and TRBJ2-1; the match to TRBD2 covers 9 bases. The CDR3 covers 14 residues. Germline assignment: CDR1 GTSNPN and CDR2 SVGIG (reference sequence). Trimming cost V 5 bases and J 5 bases; bases outside gene matches: 7. For the CDR3, the DNA is TGTGCCTGGGATACTAGCGGGTATGACAATGAGCAGTTCTTC. This codes for CAWDTSGYDNEQFF.

Comment on this clone: Given a much more abundant clone one base away, this may be a read error. The chain uses TRBV6-5 and TRBJ2-7; D is unresolved. CDR3 length equals 12 residues. CDR1 MNHEY and CDR2 SVGAGI come from the germline V gene. The CDR3 protein is CASSHSPYKQYF. The CDR3 nucleotides are TGTGCCAGCAGCCACAGCCCCTACAAGCAGTACTTC.

This chain joins TRBV7-2 and TRBJ1-2; TRBD1 might be the D (6 bases). CDR1 and CDR2 (germline): SGHTA, FQGNSA. CDR3 size: 14 residues. V gave up 5 bases and J gave up 4 bases, with 14 bases separating them. The CDR3 DNA reads as TGTGCCAGCAGCACGCGGGGGCCCACCTATGGCTACACCTTC. Translated: CASSTRGPTYGYTF.

The chain has TRBV6-5 and TRBJ1-2, with unresolved D. The CDR3 totals 14 residues. V was clipped by 6 bases and J by 4 bases, with 15 bases between them. The germline V gene has CDR1 MNHEY and CDR2 SVGAGI. CDR3: CASSSGRQSYGYTF. Here the CDR3 DNA reads TGTGCCAGCAGCAGTGGCCGTCAGAGCTATGGCTACACCTTC.

The V gene is TRBV30, the J gene TRBJ1-1; a possible D gene is TRBD1 (5 bases). The germline CDR1 and CDR2 sequences are GTSNPN and SVGIG (reference sequence). The V end lost 0 bases, the J end lost 0 bases, and 8 bases lay between the germline ends. This CDR3 spans 14 amino acids. CDR3 bases: TGTGCCTGGAGTGTAACAGGTATGAACACTGAAGCTTTCTTT. It encodes CAWSVTGMNTEAFF.

The J gene is TRBJ2-5, the V gene TRBV7-2, with 9 bases fitting TRBD2. Unmatched junction bases numbered 2, after V lost 4 bases and J lost 2 bases. CDR1 and CDR2 (germline): SGHTA, FQGNSA. The CDR3 is 14 amino acids. The CDR3 nucleotides are TGTGCCAGCAGCTGGACTAGCGAACAAGAGACCCAGTACTTC. Protein sequence: CASSWTSEQETQYF.

This clone was counted a single time. The rearrangement uses TRBV4-2 and TRBJ2-5; D not resolved. Trimming shortened V by 5 bases and J by 0 bases, and 7 bases separated the two germline ends. The CDR3 totals 13 residues. Per the germline V gene, CDR1 is LGHNA and CDR2 is YNFKEQ. The CDR3 sequence: CASSSLDQETQYF. The CDR3 nucleotides are TGTGCCAGCAGCTCCCTGGACCAAGAGACCCAGTACTTC.

On this clone itself: A far larger clone is just one base off, so this is likely a read error. This chain links TRBV11-2 with TRBJ1-4; TRBD1 agrees at 7 bases. Germline CDR1 and CDR2: SGHAT and FQNNGV. Trimming cost V 5 bases and J 4 bases; bases outside gene matches: 7. There are 15 residues in the CDR3. The CDR3 here is CASSPRQGINEKLFF. As DNA, the CDR3 is TGTGCCAGCAGCCCACGACAGGGAATTAATGAAAAACTGTTTTTT.